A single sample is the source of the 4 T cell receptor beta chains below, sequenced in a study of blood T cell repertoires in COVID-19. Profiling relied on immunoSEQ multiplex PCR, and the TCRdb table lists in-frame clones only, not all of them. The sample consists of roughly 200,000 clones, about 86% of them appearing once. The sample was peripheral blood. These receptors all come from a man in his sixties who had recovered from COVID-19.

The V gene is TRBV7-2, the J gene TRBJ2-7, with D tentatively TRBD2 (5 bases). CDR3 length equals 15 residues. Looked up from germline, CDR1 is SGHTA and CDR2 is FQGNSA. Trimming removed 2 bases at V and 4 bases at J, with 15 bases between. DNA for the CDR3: TGTGCCAGCAGCTTACAGTGGGGTGGGAGTTACGAGCAGTACTTC. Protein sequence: CASSLQWGGSYEQYF.

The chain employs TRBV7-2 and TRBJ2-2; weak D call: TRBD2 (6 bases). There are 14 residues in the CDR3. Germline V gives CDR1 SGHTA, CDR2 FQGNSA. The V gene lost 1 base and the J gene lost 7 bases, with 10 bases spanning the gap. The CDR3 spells CASSLVRGYGELFF. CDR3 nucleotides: TGTGCCAGCAGCTTAGTGCGGGGCTACGGGGAGCTGTTTTTT.

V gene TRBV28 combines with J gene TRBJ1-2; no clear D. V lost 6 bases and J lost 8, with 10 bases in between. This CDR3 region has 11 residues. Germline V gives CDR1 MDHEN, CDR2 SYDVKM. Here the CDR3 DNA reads TGTGCCAGCAGCCGAACTTGGGGCTACACCTTC. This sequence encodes CASSRTWGYTF.

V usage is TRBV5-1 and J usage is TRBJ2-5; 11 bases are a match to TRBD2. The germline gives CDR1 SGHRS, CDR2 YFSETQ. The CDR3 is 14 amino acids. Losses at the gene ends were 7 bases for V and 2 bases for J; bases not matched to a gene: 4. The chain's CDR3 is CASGIAGGQETQYF. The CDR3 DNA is TGCGCCAGCGGAATAGCGGGAGGGCAAGAGACCCAGTACTTC. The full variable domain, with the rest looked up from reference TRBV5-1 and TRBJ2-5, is KAGVTQTPRYLIKTRGQQVTLSCSPISGHRSVSWYQQTPGQGLQFLFEYFSETQRNKGNFPGRFSGRQFSNSRSEMNVSTLELGDSALYLCASGIAGGQETQYFGPGTRLLVL.